The 22 T cell receptor beta chains below all came from one sample that was sequenced in a study of T cell repertoires in cytomegalovirus infection. Via MiXCR, TCRdb re-called the reads, giving one row per CDR3 protein. In the table there are approximately 990,000 distinct CDR3 sequences, approximately 32% of which are singletons. These receptors lack a known antigen. This specimen consisted of cultured CD8+ T cells from PBMCs, obtained from culture after CMV antigen stimulation. These receptors originate from a human donor in good health (CMV status not recorded). Some clones in this sample may be carry-over from other donors' samples.

To note about this clonotype: The junction does not match germline at one end; this may be a read error. This chain links TRBV28 with TRBJ1-2; possibly TRBD1 for D (6 bases). This CDR3 region has 14 residues. Germline V gene data show CDR1 as MDHEN and CDR2 as SYDVKM. CDR3: CANSLPTGYYGYTF. CDR3 coding DNA: TGTGCCAACAGTTTACCGACAGGTTATTATGGCTACACCTTC.

This clonotype has at least ten counts. The chain recombines TRBV7-6 with TRBJ1-3; D is unclear. V was trimmed by 4 bases and J by 0 bases, leaving 10 bases between them. This CDR3 spans 15 amino acids. Germline values: CDR1 SGHVS, CDR2 FNYEAQ. The CDR3 DNA reads as TGTGCCAGCAGCTCGACCCTGAGCTCTGGAAACACCATATATTTT. Protein: CASSSTLSSGNTIYF. The full variable domain, completed using reference TRBV7-6 and TRBJ1-3, is GAGVSQSPRYKVTKRGQDVALRCDPISGHVSLYWYRQALGQGPEFLTYFNYEAQQDKSGLPNDRFSAERPEGSISTLTIQRTEQRDSAMYRCASSSTLSSGNTIYFGEGSWLTVV.

This clonotype has ten or more counts. This chain connects TRBV7-6 to TRBJ2-6; TRBD2 matches 10 bases. The CDR3 has 20 amino acids. Trimming cost V 2 bases and J 2 bases; bases outside gene matches: 12. Germline V gene sequence: CDR1 SGHVS, CDR2 FNYEAQ. The CDR3 here is CASSLRSGGAPGTGANVLTF. CDR3 sequence (DNA): TGTGCCAGCAGCTTACGAAGCGGGGGGGCCCCCGGCACTGGGGCCAACGTCCTGACTTTC.

The CDR3: CASSPGEGGSWSNQPQHF. The CDR3 DNA reads as TGTGCCAGCAGCCCAGGTGAGGGGGGGTCCTGGAGCAATCAGCCCCAGCATTTT. This chain connects TRBV7-9 to TRBJ1-5; weak D call: TRBD1 (6 bases). Germline CDR1 SEHNR, CDR2 FQNEAQ (reference sequence). The CDR3 totals 18 residues. Trimming stripped 5 bases from V and 1 base from J, with 21 bases between. Full variable domain (missing parts from reference TRBV7-9 and TRBJ1-5): DTGVSQNPRHKITKRGQNVTFRCDPISEHNRLYWYRQTLGQGPEFLTYFQNEAQLEKSRLLSDRFSAERPKGSFSTLEIQRTEQGDSAMYLCASSPGEGGSWSNQPQHFGDGTRLSIL.

Of note for this clonotype: A much larger clone lies one base from this, so it may be a read error. The V call is TRBV7-8, the J call TRBJ1-4, with 9 bases that match TRBD1. This CDR3 comprises 15 residues. Germline V gene sequence: CDR1 SGHVS, CDR2 FQNEAQ. CDR3 amino acids: CANSDRDRDNEKLFF. DNA of the CDR3: TGTGCCAACAGCGACCGGGACAGGGATAATGAAAAACTGTTTTTT.

The chain joins TRBV4-1 to TRBJ1-2; tentative D call: TRBD1 (5 bases). CDR1 MGHRA and CDR2 YSYEKL come from the germline V gene. The CDR3 spans 15 residues. Trimming shortened V by 4 bases and J by 3 bases, and 15 bases separated the two germline ends. CDR3 in amino acids: CASSPGGGIHYGYTF. The CDR3 DNA follows: TGCGCCAGCAGCCCTGGGGGGGGAATACACTATGGCTACACCTTC.

In this sample, this clonotype turned up a few times. The rearrangement joins TRBV12-3 or TRBV12-4 to TRBJ1-1; D not resolved. The CDR3 totals 15 residues. Between the trimmed V and J ends, which lost 6 bases and 4 bases, there was a span of 18 bases. The CDR3 sequence is CASRNQQIRGTEAFF. CDR3 coding DNA: TGTGCCAGCAGGAATCAACAGATCCGAGGCACTGAAGCTTTCTTT.

The V and J genes are TRBV27 and TRBJ2-7, with 8 bases aligning to TRBD2. Germline V CDR1 and CDR2: MNHEY, SMNVEV (reference sequence). Trimming took 8 bases from V and 7 from J; bases not matched to a gene: 7. The CDR3 covers 12 residues. CDR3 loop: CASGLAGWEQYF. CDR3 bases: TGTGCCAGCGGATTAGCGGGGTGGGAGCAGTACTTC.

This clonotype has more than one count but fewer than ten. This chain uses TRBV7-6 with TRBJ2-1; 9 nucleotides align to TRBD1. The CDR3 consists of 14 residues. Per the germline V gene, CDR1 is SGHVS and CDR2 is FNYEAQ. V lost 8 bases to trimming and J lost 6 bases; unmatched junction nucleotides: 8. As DNA, the CDR3 is TGTGCCAGCCGTGGACAGGGGATAATCAATGAGCAGTTCTTC. This encodes CASRGQGIINEQFF.

The genes are TRBV20-1 and TRBJ2-7, with 9 bases fitting TRBD1. CDR1 is DFQATT and CDR2 is SNEGSKA in the germline V gene (reference sequence). V lost 0 bases and J lost 3; bases outside the gene matches: 9. There are 16 residues in the CDR3. In DNA form, the CDR3 reads TGCAGTGCTAGAGACATATACCGGGACAGGGACTACGAGCAGTACGTC. This translates into CSARDIYRDRDYEQYV.

Only a few counts were recorded for this clonotype. J is TRBJ1-1 and V is TRBV19, with 7 bases matching TRBD1. Germline assignment: CDR1 LNHDA and CDR2 SQIVND (reference sequence). This CDR3 region has 14 residues. V lost 6 bases to trimming and J lost 5 bases; unmatched junction nucleotides: 9. The CDR3 loop reads CASSLTGVRTEAFF. The CDR3 DNA reads TGTGCCAGTAGCTTAACAGGGGTTAGGACTGAAGCTTTCTTT. Complete variable domain (other parts from reference TRBV19 and TRBJ1-1): DGGITQSPKYLFRKEGQNVTLSCEQNLNHDAMYWYRQDPGQGLRLIYYSQIVNDFQKGDIAEGYSVSREKKESFPLTVTSAQKNPTAFYLCASSLTGVRTEAFFGQGTRLTVV.

This clonotype was observed many times. The chain joins TRBV7-9 to TRBJ1-1, with 7 bases fitting TRBD1. The CDR3 consists of 16 residues. Germline CDR1 SEHNR, CDR2 FQNEAQ (reference sequence). J lost 3 bases, V lost 4 bases, and 11 bases had no gene match. The CDR3 is CASSSQTGRGDTEAFF. CDR3 nucleotides: TGTGCCAGCAGCTCGCAGACAGGGAGGGGAGACACTGAAGCTTTCTTT.

This clonotype was observed at least ten times. V gene TRBV7-6 combines with J gene TRBJ2-7, with unresolved D. The CDR3 runs to 14 residues. Germline CDR1 is SGHVS and CDR2 is FNYEAQ. CDR3 amino acids: CASSSRLRLRPCPV. The CDR3 bases are TGTGCCAGCAGCTCCCGACTCCGCCTTCGCCCCTGCCCCGTC.

The rearrangement uses TRBV5-1 and TRBJ1-5, with 7 bases lining up with TRBD1. The CDR3 runs 17 residues. After removal of 1 base from V and 3 bases from J, the junction contained 10 bases not matched to a gene. Germline V gives CDR1 SGHRS, CDR2 YFSETQ. The CDR3 is CASSLHPGTDTNQPQHF. CDR3 in DNA: TGCGCCAGCAGCTTGCACCCCGGGACAGATACCAATCAGCCCCAGCATTTT.

This clonotype was seen a handful of times. This sequence joins TRBV27 and TRBJ1-1; TRBD1 agrees at 8 bases. The germline V gene has CDR1 MNHEY and CDR2 SMNVEV (reference sequence). V shed 11 bases, J shed 4 bases, and the junction held 9 bases outside the gene matches. The CDR3 runs to 13 residues. The DNA for the CDR3 is TGTGCCGCCTACGCAGGGGGCGGCACTGAAGCTTTCTTT. Encoded protein: CAAYAGGGTEAFF.

Here the CDR3 reads CASSYSKGNPGAFF. The CDR3 coding sequence is TGTGCCAGCAGTTACTCGAAAGGGAATCCCGGGGCTTTCTTT. This chain uses TRBV6-6 with TRBJ1-1; D unclear. Per the germline V gene, CDR1 is MNHNY and CDR2 is SVGAGI (reference sequence). Between the trimmed V and J ends, which lost 0 bases and 11 bases, there was a span of 16 bases. CDR3 length: 14 residues.

This clonotype appeared a few times. The chain has TRBV6-5 and TRBJ1-1; maybe TRBD1 (6 bases). The CDR3 runs 14 residues. Trimming cost V 3 bases and J 4 bases, with 12 bases left between them. Germline CDR1 reads MNHEY; CDR2 reads SVGAGI. As DNA, the CDR3 is TGTGCCAGCAGTTATGGGGGCTCGCCCACTGAAGCTTTCTTT. The encoded protein is CASSYGGSPTEAFF.

The chain uses TRBV6-5 and TRBJ2-3; 10 bases fit TRBD2. CDR1 and CDR2 (germline): MNHEY, SVGAGI. V lost 4 bases and J lost 2; bases outside the gene matches: 15. The CDR3 length is 19 residues. CDR3 nucleotide sequence: TGTGCCAGCAGTTTGAGCGGGGGGGCAAGTCGGATACACACAGATACGCAGTATTTT. This encodes CASSLSGGASRIHTDTQYF.

This clonotype came up many times. At one boundary the junction diverges from the germline segment, which might be a read error. The gene calls are TRBV7-9 and TRBJ2-7; D is unclear. Germline V gives CDR1 SEHNR, CDR2 FQNEAQ (reference sequence). This CDR3 region has 14 residues. CDR3 sequence: CASGFSRPGYEQYF. The CDR3 DNA reads TGTGCCAGCGGCTTCTCACGTCCCGGCTACGAGCAGTACTTC.

This clonotype has only a few counts. The chain has TRBV10-3 and TRBJ1-1; D unclear. With 4 bases removed from V and 0 bases from J, the gap between germline ends came to 12 bases. From germline, CDR1 is ENHRY and CDR2 SYGVKD. The CDR3 extends over 15 amino acids. The CDR3 DNA sequence: TGTGCCATCAGTGGGATCGAGGGAATGAACACTGAAGCTTTCTTT. Amino acids: CAISGIEGMNTEAFF.

The chain links TRBV6-1 to TRBJ2-7; D might be TRBD2 (5 bases). This CDR3 is built from 14 residues. Germline V gene data show CDR1 as MNHNS and CDR2 as SASEGT. V was trimmed by 1 base and J by 4 bases, leaving 11 bases between them. The CDR3 protein is CASSEGREAYEQYF. The CDR3 DNA sequence: TGTGCCAGCAGTGAAGGACGGGAAGCTTACGAGCAGTACTTC.

This chain joins TRBV4-3 and TRBJ2-1, with a tentative D call TRBD2 (5 bases). Trimming took 4 bases from V and 2 from J, leaving 15 bases between them. The CDR3 loop spans 16 amino acids. The V gene's germline CDR1 is LGHNA and CDR2 YSLEER. CDR3 loop: CASSPLEGPPYNEQFF. The CDR3 DNA follows: TGCGCCAGCAGCCCCCTAGAGGGCCCTCCCTACAATGAGCAGTTCTTC.